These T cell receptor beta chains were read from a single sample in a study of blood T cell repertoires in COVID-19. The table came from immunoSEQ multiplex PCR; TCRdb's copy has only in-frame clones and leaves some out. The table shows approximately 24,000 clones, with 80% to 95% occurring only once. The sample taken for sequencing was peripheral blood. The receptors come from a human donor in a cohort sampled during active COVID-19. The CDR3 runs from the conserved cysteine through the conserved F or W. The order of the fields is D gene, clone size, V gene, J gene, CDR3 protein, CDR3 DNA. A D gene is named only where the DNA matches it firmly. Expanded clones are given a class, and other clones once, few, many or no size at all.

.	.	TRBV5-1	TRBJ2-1	CASSREGVGNEQFF	TGCGCCAGCAGCAGAGAGGGGGTGGGCAATGAGCAGTTCTTC
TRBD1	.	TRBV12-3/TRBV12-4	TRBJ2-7	CASSLGQDYEQYF	TGTGCCAGCAGTCTCGGACAGGACTACGAGCAGTACTTC
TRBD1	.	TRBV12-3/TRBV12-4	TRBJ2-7	CASSPDRDEQYF	TGTGCCAGCAGCCCGGACAGGGACGAGCAGTACTTC
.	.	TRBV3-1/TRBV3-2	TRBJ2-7	CASSRADRNYEQYF	TGTGCCAGCAGCCGAGCGGACCGAAACTACGAGCAGTACTTC
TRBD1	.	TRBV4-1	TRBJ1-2	CASSQSRDRGNYGYTF	TGCGCCAGCAGCCAATCACGGGACAGGGGGAACTATGGCTACACCTTC
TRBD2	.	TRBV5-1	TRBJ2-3	CASSTGTSGRANTQYF	TGCGCCAGCAGCACCGGGACTAGCGGGAGGGCCAATACGCAGTATTTT
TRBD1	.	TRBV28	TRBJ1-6	CASSLSDRGNSPLHF	TGTGCCAGCAGTTTATCGGACAGGGGGAATTCACCCCTCCACTTT
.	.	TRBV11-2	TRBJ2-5	CASSLSLAPSGETQYF	TGTGCCAGCAGCTTAAGCCTAGCTCCTAGTGGAGAGACCCAGTACTTC
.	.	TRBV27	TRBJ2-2	CASSWGGYTGELFF	TGTGCCAGCAGTTGGGGAGGTTACACCGGGGAGCTGTTTTTT
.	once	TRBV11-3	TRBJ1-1	CASSQSGTLKDTEAFF	TGTGCCAGCAGCCAGAGCGGGACACTAAAAGACACTGAAGCTTTCTTT
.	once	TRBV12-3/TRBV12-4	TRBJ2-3	CASSRWGADTQYF	TGTGCCAGCAGTCGTTGGGGGGCAGATACGCAGTATTTT
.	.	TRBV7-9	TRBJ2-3	CASSFGGSTDTQYF	TGTGCCAGCAGCTTCGGCGGTAGCACAGATACGCAGTATTTT
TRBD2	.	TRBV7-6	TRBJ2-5	CASSPMGLADQETQYF	TGTGCCAGCAGCCCAATGGGACTAGCGGACCAAGAGACCCAGTACTTC
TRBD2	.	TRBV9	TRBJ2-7	CASSVAQKREGRYEQYF	TGTGCCAGCAGCGTAGCACAGAAGCGGGAGGGCAGGTACGAGCAGTACTTC
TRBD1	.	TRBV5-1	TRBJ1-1	CASSPEGQGGGEAFF	TGCGCCAGCAGCCCAGAGGGACAAGGGGGCGGCGAGGCTTTCTTT
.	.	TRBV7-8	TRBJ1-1	CASSGSRGVGRLSEAFF	TGTGCCAGCAGCGGGTCACGGGGGGTCGGTCGGTTGAGTGAAGCTTTCTTT
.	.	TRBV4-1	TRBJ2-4	CASSHLTDGAKNIQYF	TGCGCCAGCAGCCATTTGACAGACGGAGCCAAAAACATTCAGTACTTC
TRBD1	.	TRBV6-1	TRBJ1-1	CASSEFETGQWNTEAFF	TGTGCCAGCAGTGAATTCGAGACAGGGCAATGGAACACTGAAGCTTTCTTT
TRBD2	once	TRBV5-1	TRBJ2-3	CASSIGLAGGDTQYF	TGCGCCAGCAGCATCGGACTAGCGGGGGGGGATACGCAGTATTTT
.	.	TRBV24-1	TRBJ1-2	CATSDFSQGYGYTF	TGTGCCACCAGTGATTTTTCCCAGGGCTATGGCTACACCTTC
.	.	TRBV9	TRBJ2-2	CASSVSAAGELFF	TGTGCCAGCAGCGTATCGGCGGCCGGGGAGCTGTTTTTT
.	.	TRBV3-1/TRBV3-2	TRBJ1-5	CASSQAETTYNQPQHF	TGTGCCAGCAGCCAAGCAGAGACAACTTATAATCAGCCCCAGCATTTT
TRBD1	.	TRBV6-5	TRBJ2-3	CASSKGQLSTDTQYF	TGTGCCAGCAGTAAGGGACAGTTAAGCACAGATACGCAGTATTTT
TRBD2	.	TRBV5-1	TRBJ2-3	CASSSSGGSTDTQYF	TGCGCCAGCAGCTCTAGCGGGGGGTCGACAGATACGCAGTATTTT
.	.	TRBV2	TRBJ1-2	CASSTDRNYGYTF	TGTGCCAGCAGCACCGACAGGAACTATGGCTACACCTTC
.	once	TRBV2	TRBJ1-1	CASRPIEGNTEAFF	TGTGCCAGCAGGCCCATCGAGGGGAACACTGAAGCTTTCTTT
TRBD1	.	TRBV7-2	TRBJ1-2	CASSFTPGGGYTF	TGTGCCAGCAGCTTTACCCCAGGGGGCGGCTACACCTTC
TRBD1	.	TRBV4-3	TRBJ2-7	CASSQALPGQEDYEQYF	TGCGCCAGCAGCCAGGCCCTTCCGGGACAGGAGGATTACGAGCAGTACTTC
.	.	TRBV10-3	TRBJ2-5	CAISESGFPETQYF	TGTGCCATCAGTGAGTCCGGGTTCCCAGAGACCCAGTACTTC
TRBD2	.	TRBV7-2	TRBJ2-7	CASSLRAGGSSYEQYF	TGTGCCAGCAGCTTAAGGGCGGGGGGGAGCTCCTACGAGCAGTACTTC
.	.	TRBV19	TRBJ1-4	CASSYTRGATNEKLFF	TGTGCCAGTAGTTATACCAGGGGCGCAACTAATGAAAAACTGTTTTTT
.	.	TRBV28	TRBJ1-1	CASSLLERDTEAFF	TGTGCCAGCAGTTTGCTGGAGCGAGACACTGAAGCTTTCTTT
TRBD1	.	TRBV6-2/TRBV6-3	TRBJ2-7	CASSYSRDREQYF	TGTGCCAGCAGTTATTCCCGGGACAGGGAGCAGTACTTC
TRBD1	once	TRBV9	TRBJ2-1	CASSVAGTGAYNEQFF	TGTGCCAGCAGCGTAGCTGGGACAGGGGCCTACAATGAGCAGTTCTTC
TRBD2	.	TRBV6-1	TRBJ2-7	CASSEALAGGSYEQYF	TGTGCCAGCAGTGAAGCACTAGCGGGAGGCTCCTACGAGCAGTACTTC
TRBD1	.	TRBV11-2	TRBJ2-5	CASSLEGGSTQYF	TGTGCCAGCAGCTTAGAAGGGGGCAGTACCCAGTACTTC
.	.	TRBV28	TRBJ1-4	CASSLGQWREKLFF	TGTGCCAGCAGTTTAGGGCAGTGGCGTGAAAAACTGTTTTTT
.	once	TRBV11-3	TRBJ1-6	CASSSGGGSADSPLHF	TGTGCCAGCAGCTCGGGGGGGGGCTCCGCTGATTCACCCCTCCACTTT
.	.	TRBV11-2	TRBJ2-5	CASSLDASWTQYF	TGTGCCAGCAGCTTAGATGCGTCGTGGACCCAGTACTTC
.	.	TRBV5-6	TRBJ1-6	CASSLRLSPLHF	TGTGCCAGCAGCCTCCGTCTATCACCCCTCCACTTT
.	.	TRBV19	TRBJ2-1	CASRSEDRDNEQFF	TGTGCCAGTAGAAGTGAGGATCGGGACAATGAGCAGTTCTTC
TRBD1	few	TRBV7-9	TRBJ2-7	CASSPTGTYEQYF	TGTGCCAGCAGCCCGACAGGGACGTACGAGCAGTACTTC
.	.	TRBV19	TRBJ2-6	CASTIRGRGAGANVLTF	TGTGCCAGTACTATAAGAGGGAGAGGAGCTGGGGCCAACGTCCTGACTTTC
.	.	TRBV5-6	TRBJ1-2	CASSLVQGYGYTF	TGTGCCAGCAGCTTGGTGCAGGGATATGGCTACACCTTC
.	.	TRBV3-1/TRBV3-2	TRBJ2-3	CASSPERPSRTDTQYF	TGTGCCAGCAGCCCCGAACGTCCTAGTCGCACAGATACGCAGTATTTT
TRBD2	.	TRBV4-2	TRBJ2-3	CASSQDSGLAGGSRTDTQYF	TGTGCCAGCAGCCAAGATTCCGGACTAGCGGGGGGATCACGCACAGATACGCAGTATTTT
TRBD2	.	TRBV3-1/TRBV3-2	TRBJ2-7	CASSQSTSGGSYEQYF	TGTGCCAGCAGCCAATCTACTAGCGGGGGCTCCTACGAGCAGTACTTC
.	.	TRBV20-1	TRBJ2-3	CSASNPNRGTQYF	TGCAGTGCTAGTAATCCGAACCGAGGTACGCAGTATTTT
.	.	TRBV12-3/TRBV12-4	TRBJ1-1	CASGIRVNTEAFF	TGTGCCAGCGGAATCAGGGTGAACACTGAAGCTTTCTTT
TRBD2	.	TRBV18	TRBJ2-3	CASSRPLAGGPSTDTQYF	TGTGCCAGCTCACGACCCCTTGCGGGGGGCCCTAGCACAGATACGCAGTATTTT
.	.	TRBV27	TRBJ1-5	CASSPGQDYSNQPQHF	TGTGCCAGCAGTCCCGGACAAGATTATAGCAATCAGCCCCAGCATTTT
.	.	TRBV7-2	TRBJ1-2	CASSPRGPYGYTF	TGTGCCAGCAGCCCCCGTGGGCCCTATGGCTACACCTTC
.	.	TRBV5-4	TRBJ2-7	CASSSQDSYEQYF	TGTGCCAGCAGCTCACAGGACTCCTACGAGCAGTACTTC
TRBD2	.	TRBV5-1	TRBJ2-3	CASSAGLAVTTDTQYF	TGCGCCAGCAGCGCCGGACTAGCGGTTACCACAGATACGCAGTATTTT
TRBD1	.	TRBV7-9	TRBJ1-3	CASSLAGTGQYSGNTIYF	TGTGCCAGCAGCTTAGCCGGGACAGGTCAATACTCTGGAAACACCATATATTTT